The 25 T cell receptor beta chains below come from one sample, sequenced in a study of cytomegalovirus exposure and HLA in healthy donors. The PCR made use of 60 Vbeta and 13 Jbeta primers. Sequencing used immunoSEQ multiplex PCR; TCRdb keeps in-frame clones, though not all of them. The sample shows some 110,000 clones, and more than 1% sits with its ten largest clones. Sequenced sample: PBMCs. These TCRs come from a man younger than 35 in good health and CMV-seronegative.

The CDR3 DNA follows: TGTGCCAGCAGCTTAGCAGCCAATTCACCCCTCCACTTT. It codes for CASSLAANSPLHF. The V gene is TRBV7-2, the J gene TRBJ1-6; D gene uncertain. The germline V gene encodes CDR1 SGHTA and CDR2 FQGNSA. The CDR3 is made up of 13 amino acids. V was pared by 0 bases and J by 7 bases, with 4 bases between. Looking up the rest from reference TRBV7-2 and TRBJ1-6 gives the full variable domain: GAGVSQSPSNKVTEKGKDVELRCDPISGHTALYWYRQSLGQGLEFLIYFQGNSAPDKSGLPSDRFSAERTGGSVSTLTIQRTQQEDSAVYLCASSLAANSPLHFGNGTRLTVT.

The chain couples TRBV28 to TRBJ2-7; TRBD1 aligns across 7 bases. In germline, CDR1 is MDHEN, CDR2 SYDVKM. The length of the CDR3 is 12 residues. J lost 7 bases, V lost 4 bases, and 4 bases had no gene match. CDR3 nucleotides: TGTGCCAGCAGTTGGACAGGTTTTGAGCAGTACTTC. It specifies CASSWTGFEQYF.

The chain employs TRBV28 and TRBJ2-7, with TRBD2 as a possible D gene (6 bases). The V and J ends lost 7 bases and 2 bases respectively, with 15 bases between them. The CDR3 totals 14 residues. Per the germline V gene, CDR1 is MDHEN and CDR2 is SYDVKM. The CDR3 bases are TGTGCCAGCAAGTGGGGACTTTCAACCTACGAGCAGTACTTC. It yields the protein CASKWGLSTYEQYF.

The rearrangement uses TRBV6-1 and TRBJ2-7, with 9 nucleotides matching TRBD1. CDR1 is MNHNS and CDR2 is SASEGT in the germline V gene. V was pared by 6 bases and J by 2 bases, with 5 bases of the junction left unmatched. CDR3 length: 14 residues. The CDR3 sequence: CASRRTGAAYEQYF. DNA for the CDR3: TGTGCCAGCAGGAGGACAGGGGCTGCCTACGAGCAGTACTTC.

The J gene is TRBJ1-6, the V gene TRBV6-5; TRBD1 agrees at 7 bases. The junction had 9 bases not matched to a gene; V was cut back by 6 bases and J by 10 bases. The length of the CDR3 is 14 residues. The germline gives CDR1 MNHEY, CDR2 SVGAGI. CDR3 DNA sequence: TGTGCCAGCAGGCCGACAGGGTCGGGGTCACCCCTCCACTTT. This codes for CASRPTGSGSPLHF.

V usage is TRBV14 and J usage is TRBJ2-7; D might be TRBD2 (7 bases). Trimming shortened V by 3 bases and J by 3 bases, and 9 bases separated the two germline ends. The germline gives CDR1 SGHDN, CDR2 FVKESK. The CDR3 has 13 residues. The CDR3 DNA sequence: TGTGCCAGCAGCCAGGGAGGGGGCTACGAGCAGTACTTC. It yields the protein CASSQGGGYEQYF.

CDR3: CASMRTGLGEKLFF. Here the CDR3 DNA reads TGTGCCAGTATGCGGACAGGGCTAGGGGAAAAACTGTTTTTT. This chain connects TRBV19 to TRBJ1-4; 8 nucleotides line up with TRBD1. CDR1 and CDR2 from the germline V gene are LNHDA and SQIVND (reference sequence). After removal of 7 bases from V and 8 bases from J, the junction contained 9 bases not matched to a gene. This CDR3 contains 14 residues.

The DNA for the CDR3 is TGTGCCAGCAGTTTCCGTTCCAGGGGGCAGGGGGACGAGCAGTACTTC. Its protein is CASSFRSRGQGDEQYF. V usage is TRBV28 and J usage is TRBJ2-7, with TRBD1 matching over 8 bases. Germline V CDR1 and CDR2: MDHEN, SYDVKM. The CDR3 extends over 16 amino acids. V shed 3 bases, J shed 5 bases, and the junction held 12 bases outside the gene matches.

J is TRBJ2-7 and V is TRBV4-1; 9 nucleotides line up with TRBD2. Germline V CDR1 and CDR2: MGHRA, YSYEKL. The CDR3 sequence is 15 residues long. Trimming removed 6 bases from V and 0 bases from J; junction bases left unmatched: 6. CDR3 nucleotide sequence: TGCGCCAGCAGGGGACTAGCTTCGAGCTCCTACGAGCAGTACTTC. This translates into CASRGLASSSYEQYF.

V and J are TRBV30 and TRBJ2-2; 7 bases are a match to TRBD2. CDR3 size: 14 residues. V was pared by 4 bases and J by 5 bases, with 7 bases of the junction left unmatched. CDR1 GTSNPN and CDR2 SVGIG come from the germline V gene (reference sequence). CDR3 in DNA: TGTGCCTGGATCCCTGGGGGGGGAACCGGGGAGCTGTTTTTT. Its translation: CAWIPGGGTGELFF.

Comments on this clone: The CDR3 does not close with the conserved phenylalanine or tryptophan, likely indicating a read error. The genes are TRBV4-2 and TRBJ2-7; 11 bases are shared with TRBD2. With 4 bases clipped from V and 0 bases from J, the junction kept 2 bases outside the gene matches. The germline V gene has CDR1 LGHNA and CDR2 YNFKEQ. The CDR3 sequence is 15 residues long. CDR3 sequence reads: CASSLGTSGSYEQYS. CDR3 nucleotide sequence: TGTGCCAGCAGCCTTGGGACTAGCGGCTCCTACGAGCAGTACTCC.

This chain connects TRBV11-3 to TRBJ2-7; no reliable D call. CDR3 length: 13 residues. V was shortened by 0 bases and J by 5 bases, with 8 bases between the two germline ends. Germline CDR1 and CDR2: SGHNT and YENEEA. CDR3 sequence reads: CASSLDIRDEQYF. Here the CDR3 DNA reads TGTGCCAGCAGCTTAGATATCCGCGACGAGCAGTACTTC.

About this clone: Other DNA sequences of this sample code for an identical CDR3. The V and J genes are TRBV27 and TRBJ2-7; D is undetermined. The CDR3 spans 11 residues. Germline CDR1 and CDR2: MNHEY and SMNVEV (reference sequence). Trimming stripped 4 bases from V and 2 bases from J, with 3 bases between. CDR3 nucleotide sequence: TGTGCCAGCAGTTCAACCTACGAGCAGTACTTC. Translated: CASSSTYEQYF.

V usage is TRBV30 and J usage is TRBJ1-5; D might be TRBD1 (6 bases). Germline V CDR1 and CDR2: GTSNPN, SVGIG (reference sequence). This CDR3 comprises 15 residues. The V gene lost 2 bases and the J gene lost 2 bases, with 13 bases spanning the gap. The CDR3, as DNA: TGTGCCTGGAGTTTCGGCAGGGGAGGCAATCAGCCCCAGCATTTT. It codes for CAWSFGRGGNQPQHF.

The chain is built from TRBV19 and TRBJ1-2; D remains ambiguous. This CDR3 has 13 residues. Per germline, CDR1 LNHDA and CDR2 SQIVND (reference sequence). Trimming pared 3 bases from V and 5 bases from J, leaving 10 bases between. The CDR3 is CASSISPRYGYTF. DNA of the CDR3: TGTGCCAGTAGTATTTCCCCTAGGTATGGCTACACCTTC. The complete variable domain, with remaining parts taken from reference TRBV19 and TRBJ1-2, reads DGGITQSPKYLFRKEGQNVTLSCEQNLNHDAMYWYRQDPGQGLRLIYYSQIVNDFQKGDIAEGYSVSREKKESFPLTVTSAQKNPTAFYLCASSISPRYGYTFGSGTRLTVV.

The V call is TRBV11-2, the J call TRBJ2-1, with 7 bases matching TRBD2. Germline values: CDR1 SGHAT, CDR2 FQNNGV. CDR3 size: 15 residues. J was trimmed by 3 bases and V by 6 bases; bases with no gene match: 8. The CDR3 sequence: CASRWVIAGYNEQFF. In nucleotides, the CDR3 is TGTGCCAGCAGGTGGGTGATAGCGGGCTACAATGAGCAGTTCTTC. The full variable domain, rest sourced from reference TRBV11-2 and TRBJ2-1, is EAGVAQSPRYKIIEKRQSVAFWCNPISGHATLYWYQQILGQGPKLLIQFQNNGVVDDSQLPKDRFSAERLKGVDSTLKIQPAKLEDSAVYLCASRWVIAGYNEQFFGPGTRLTVL.

The gene calls are TRBV25-1 and TRBJ2-7; D remains ambiguous. Trimming shortened V by 3 bases and J by 2 bases, and 11 bases separated the two germline ends. The CDR3 loop spans 14 amino acids. CDR1 MGHDK and CDR2 SYGVNS come from the germline V gene. For the CDR3, the DNA is TGTGCCAGCAGTGATATGCGCAGGACCTACGAGCAGTACTTC. Amino acid sequence: CASSDMRRTYEQYF.

The chain links TRBV7-2 to TRBJ2-1, with TRBD2 matching over 7 bases. This CDR3 is built from 14 residues. The V and J ends lost 5 bases and 8 bases, in that order; junction bases with no gene match: 9. Germline CDR1 reads SGHTA; CDR2 reads FQGNSA. The CDR3 coding sequence is TGTGCCAGCAGCCCAGGGAGGGCTAGCGATGAGCAGTTCTTC. It translates to CASSPGRASDEQFF.

This rearrangement joins TRBV5-1 to TRBJ2-1, with D tentatively TRBD1 (6 bases). The ends were cut back, 2 bases at V and 6 bases at J, with 9 bases in the middle. Germline CDR1 SGHRS, CDR2 YFSETQ. The CDR3 covers 13 residues. The CDR3 DNA sequence: TGCGCCAGCAGCTTAGGGACAATCAATGAGCAGTTCTTC. It specifies CASSLGTINEQFF.

V and J are TRBV18 and TRBJ1-1; D may be TRBD1 (5 bases). The V end was cut by 2 bases, the J end by 0 bases, with 19 bases between. Germline values: CDR1 KGHSH, CDR2 LQKENI. The CDR3 spans 18 residues. The CDR3 loop is CASSPIRRGDLLNTEAFF. In nucleotides, the CDR3 is TGTGCCAGCTCACCAATTCGGCGGGGGGACCTCTTGAACACTGAAGCTTTCTTT.

The chain carries TRBV27 and TRBJ2-7, with 10 bases lining up with TRBD1. The CDR3 runs 13 residues. With 6 bases clipped from V and 1 base from J, the junction kept 0 bases outside the gene matches. The germline V gene has CDR1 MNHEY and CDR2 SMNVEV (reference sequence). CDR3: CASRDRGSYEQYF. As DNA, the CDR3 is TGTGCCAGCAGGGACAGGGGGTCCTACGAGCAGTACTTC.

This rearrangement joins TRBV18 to TRBJ1-3; D unresolved. The V end was cut by 4 bases, the J end by 8 bases, with 12 bases between. The germline V gene encodes CDR1 KGHSH and CDR2 LQKENI. This CDR3 is 13 amino acids long. The DNA for the CDR3 is TGTGCCAGCTCACACCTCGGGAGTGACACCATATATTTT. Amino acid sequence: CASSHLGSDTIYF. The full variable domain, in which reference TRBV18 and TRBJ1-3 provide the parts outside the CDR3, is NAGVMQNPRHLVRRRGQEARLRCSPMKGHSHVYWYRQLPEEGLKFMVYLQKENIIDESGMPKERFSAEFPKEGPSILRIQQVVRGDSAAYFCASSHLGSDTIYFGEGSWLTVV.

The V call is TRBV28, the J call TRBJ2-7; D remains unclear. The CDR3 contains 14 residues. V lost 2 bases, J lost 6 bases, and 14 bases lay in between. The germline V gene encodes CDR1 MDHEN and CDR2 SYDVKM. The CDR3 spells CASSLITGSAEQYF. CDR3 in DNA: TGTGCCAGCAGTTTAATAACCGGGTCAGCCGAGCAGTACTTC.

CDR3 bases: TGCGCCAGCAGCTTGACAGTATCGACCTACGAGCAGTACTTC. This codes for CASSLTVSTYEQYF. The chain carries TRBV5-1 and TRBJ2-7; no definite D call. The CDR3 consists of 14 residues. Trimming stripped 1 base from V and 2 bases from J, with 10 bases between. Germline V gene lookup returns CDR1 SGHRS and CDR2 YFSETQ.

This chain joins TRBV6-1 and TRBJ1-5, with D possibly TRBD1 on 6 matching bases. This CDR3 is 13 amino acids long. Trimming took 3 bases from V and 4 from J, leaving 7 bases between them. Per germline, CDR1 MNHNS and CDR2 SASEGT. This chain's CDR3 is CASSDQGNQPQHF. DNA of the CDR3: TGTGCCAGCAGTGACCAGGGGAATCAGCCCCAGCATTTT.